The clone carrying this T cell receptor (beta chain) has ten or more counts. TCRdb reprocessed the reads with MiXCR, giving one entry per CDR3 protein. Among some 400,000 distinct CDR3 sequences listed, approximately 33% were seen once. These data come from a study of T cell repertoires in cytomegalovirus infection. Germline V gene lookup returns CDR1 SGHTA and CDR2 FQGNSA. CDR3 size: 13 residues. V was cut by 2 bases and J by 3 bases, with 7 bases left in between. This TCR derives from a human donor in good health (CMV status not recorded). Some clones in this sample may be carry-over from other donors' samples. The sample taken for sequencing was PBMCs. V usage is TRBV7-2 and J usage is TRBJ1-2; no clear D. CDR3 sequence reads: CASSLNGHYGYTF. CDR3 DNA: TGTGCCAGCAGCTTAAACGGGCACTATGGCTACACCTTC.